The 27 T cell receptor beta chains presented below share a single source sample, sequenced in a study of glioma-infiltrating T cells after dendritic cell vaccination. The sample's time point: after dendritic cell vaccination, including at tumor progression/relapse. Clones were sequenced by immunoSEQ multiplex PCR, and TCRdb holds only the in-frame ones, with some missing. Here the sample spans 85,000 to 100,000 clones, more than 70% being singletons. This specimen was blood, taken after dendritic cell vaccination. The origin of the receptors is a human donor with glioblastoma.

This chain uses TRBV7-9 with TRBJ1-1; D gene unclear. The germline V gene has CDR1 SEHNR and CDR2 FQNEAQ (reference sequence). Trimming left V 1 base short and J 11 bases short, with 8 bases between. The CDR3 runs to 11 residues. The CDR3 nucleotides read TGTGCCAGCAGCTTAGGGTTAGAGGCTTTCTTT. Its protein is CASSLGLEAFF.

The chain joins TRBV18 to TRBJ1-1; no definite D call. CDR1 and CDR2 (germline): KGHSH, LQKENI. CDR3 size: 17 residues. The germline V and J ends were trimmed by 1 base and 1 base, with 16 bases remaining between them. CDR3 loop: CASSPLSTFKRNTEAFF. CDR3 sequence (DNA): TGTGCCAGCTCACCACTAAGTACCTTTAAGAGGAACACTGAAGCTTTCTTT.

This clone was seen only a few times. The chain links TRBV5-1 to TRBJ2-1; D perhaps matches TRBD2 (5 bases). The CDR3 runs to 15 residues. The germline gives CDR1 SGHRS, CDR2 YFSETQ. The V gene lost 4 bases and the J gene lost 8 bases, with 19 bases spanning the gap. CDR3 amino acids: CASSGRRPGFDEQFF. CDR3 nucleotide sequence: TGCGCCAGCAGCGGGCGCCGGCCGGGATTCGATGAGCAGTTCTTC.

The genes are TRBV5-5 and TRBJ1-5, with D perhaps TRBD1 (6 bases). Germline V gene lookup returns CDR1 SGHKS and CDR2 YYEKEE (reference sequence). V was clipped by 4 bases and J by 2 bases, with 13 bases between them. CDR3 length: 15 amino acids. CDR3 DNA sequence: TGTGCCAGCAGCCGGAAGGGGGATGGCAATCAGCCCCAGCATTTT. It yields the protein CASSRKGDGNQPQHF.

This sequence joins TRBV6-5 and TRBJ2-2; no reliable D call. The V gene's germline CDR1 is MNHEY and CDR2 SVGAGI. V lost 2 bases and J lost 6, with 7 bases in between. The CDR3 is 13 residues long. For the CDR3, the DNA is TGTGCCAGCAGTTACGGTTCGGCCGGGGAGCTGTTTTTT. It codes for CASSYGSAGELFF.

V and J are TRBV10-1 and TRBJ2-5; TRBD2 might be the D (6 bases). The CDR3 is 16 residues long. V was clipped by 0 bases and J by 2 bases, with 13 bases between them. Germline CDR1 WNHNN, CDR2 SYGVQD (reference sequence). CDR3 sequence reads: CASSESGGVGQETQYF. Here the CDR3 DNA reads TGCGCCAGCAGTGAGTCGGGAGGAGTGGGTCAAGAGACCCAGTACTTC.

The rearrangement links TRBV7-9 to TRBJ2-3; 9 bases match TRBD1. Losses at the gene ends were 5 bases for V and 5 bases for J; bases not matched to a gene: 11. Germline values: CDR1 SEHNR, CDR2 FQNEAQ (reference sequence). CDR3 size: 16 residues. CDR3 protein: CASSTLRDRVVDTQYF. CDR3 DNA: TGTGCCAGCAGCACTCTCCGGGACAGGGTTGTAGATACGCAGTATTTT.

The chain couples TRBV18 to TRBJ2-7; unclear D gene. Trimming left V 0 bases short and J 1 base short, with 7 bases between. Germline loops: CDR1 KGHSH, CDR2 LQKENI. The length of the CDR3 is 14 residues. CDR3 amino acids: CASSPPGSSYEQYF. CDR3 bases: TGTGCCAGCTCACCACCGGGCAGTTCCTACGAGCAGTACTTC.

V gene TRBV27 combines with J gene TRBJ1-5; no reliable D call. Per the germline V gene, CDR1 is MNHEY and CDR2 is SMNVEV (reference sequence). V was pared by 3 bases and J by 2 bases, with 11 bases between. The CDR3 contains 15 residues. The CDR3 loop is CASSFSLSGNQPQHF. In DNA form, the CDR3 reads TGTGCCAGCAGTTTTTCCCTCAGTGGCAATCAGCCCCAGCATTTT.

V is TRBV7-9 and J is TRBJ2-7; 7 nucleotides align to TRBD2. The CDR3 covers 12 residues. Germline values: CDR1 SEHNR, CDR2 FQNEAQ (reference sequence). With 2 bases clipped from V and 7 bases from J, the junction kept 2 bases outside the gene matches. The CDR3 loop is CASSLFGGEQYF. Written as DNA, the CDR3 is TGTGCCAGCAGCTTATTCGGGGGGGAGCAGTACTTC.

DNA of the CDR3: TGTGCCAGCAGTTACGGGGGGAGCAATCAGCCCCAGCATTTT. It codes for CASSYGGSNQPQHF. The V and J genes are TRBV6-5 and TRBJ1-5; D is possibly TRBD1 (5 bases). The CDR3 consists of 14 residues. V was pared by 2 bases and J by 1 base, with 6 bases between. CDR1 and CDR2 from the germline V gene are MNHEY and SVGAGI.

The rearrangement uses TRBV10-2 and TRBJ2-5, with 7 bases fitting TRBD2. V shed 6 bases and J 4 bases; nucleotides not matched to a gene: 8. CDR1 and CDR2 from the germline V gene are WSHSY and SAAADI. This CDR3 comprises 14 residues. The chain's CDR3 is CASRGVVAGETQYF. CDR3 DNA: TGCGCCAGCAGGGGGGTGGTAGCGGGAGAGACCCAGTACTTC.

The J gene is TRBJ2-5, the V gene TRBV5-1; 15 bases line up with TRBD2. This CDR3 is built from 17 residues. The junction had 8 bases not matched to a gene; V was cut back by 3 bases and J by 5 bases. CDR1 SGHRS and CDR2 YFSETQ come from the germline V gene. DNA of the CDR3: TGCGCCAGCAGCTCAGGACTAGCGGGAGGGCCTGGGGAGACCCAGTACTTC. It encodes CASSSGLAGGPGETQYF.

The chain couples TRBV7-3 to TRBJ2-2, with TRBD1 identical over 7 bases. There are 15 residues in the CDR3. The V gene end was trimmed by 3 bases and the J gene end by 4 bases; junction bases not matched to a gene: 5. The germline gives CDR1 SGHTA, CDR2 FQGTGA. The CDR3 bases are TGTGCCAGCAGCTTCACAGGGGCCGGCACCGGGGAGCTGTTTTTT. Translating it yields CASSFTGAGTGELFF.

The V call is TRBV5-1, the J call TRBJ2-1, with 10 bases aligning to TRBD2. The germline V gene encodes CDR1 SGHRS and CDR2 YFSETQ. CDR3 length equals 16 residues. V dropped 3 bases and J dropped 6; count of bases not matched to a gene: 9. This CDR3 reads CASSWTGTSVINEQFF. CDR3 nucleotide sequence: TGCGCCAGCAGCTGGACGGGGACTAGCGTCATCAATGAGCAGTTCTTC.

The rearrangement joins TRBV10-2 to TRBJ1-2; possible D gene TRBD1, 5 bases. Per germline, CDR1 WSHSY and CDR2 SAAADI. There are 15 residues in the CDR3. Between the trimmed V and J ends, which lost 4 bases and 10 bases, there was a span of 22 bases. The CDR3 DNA follows: TGCGCCAGCAGTGTCTCAATCCGGGACTGGCTCCACTACACCTTC. It translates to CASSVSIRDWLHYTF.

V usage is TRBV7-9 and J usage is TRBJ2-6, with D possibly being TRBD2 (6 bases). Trimming took off 4 bases at V and 2 bases at J, with 15 bases between the two ends. This CDR3 is built from 17 residues. Per germline, CDR1 SEHNR and CDR2 FQNEAQ (reference sequence). The CDR3 sequence is CASSSRWGEAGANVLTF. CDR3 nucleotide sequence: TGTGCCAGCAGCTCCCGGTGGGGGGAAGCTGGGGCCAACGTCCTGACTTTC.

V usage is TRBV7-9 and J usage is TRBJ1-2, with 10 bases that match TRBD1. There are 15 residues in the CDR3. With V trimmed by 5 bases and J by 4 bases, 7 bases remained unmatched. CDR1 SEHNR and CDR2 FQNEAQ come from the germline V gene (reference sequence). The CDR3 DNA is TGTGCCAGCAGCATACCGGGACAGGGGACCTATGGCTACACCTTC. Translating gives CASSIPGQGTYGYTF.

This clone occurred a few times. V usage is TRBV28 and J usage is TRBJ1-1; TRBD1 agrees at 7 bases. The V and J ends lost 6 bases and 8 bases, in that order; junction bases with no gene match: 6. The CDR3 is made up of 12 amino acids. CDR1 is MDHEN, CDR2 SYDVKM, per germline. CDR3 in amino acids: CASSFTGEEAFF. The DNA for the CDR3 is TGTGCCAGCAGCTTTACAGGGGAAGAAGCTTTCTTT.

J is TRBJ1-4 and V is TRBV11-2; D not resolved. The CDR3 has 14 residues. In germline, CDR1 is SGHAT, CDR2 FQNNGV. Trimming pared 2 bases from V and 4 bases from J, leaving 8 bases between. The CDR3 loop reads CASSLWGDNEKLFF. The CDR3 nucleotides read TGTGCCAGCAGCTTATGGGGAGATAATGAAAAACTGTTTTTT.

This rearrangement joins TRBV6-5 to TRBJ1-2, with D possibly matching TRBD1 (6 bases). Deletions cut 0 bases from V and 2 bases from J, with 7 bases between. CDR3 length equals 14 residues. Per germline, CDR1 MNHEY and CDR2 SVGAGI. CDR3 in DNA: TGTGCCAGCAGTTACTCCGGACAGAACTATGGCTACACCTTC. As protein: CASSYSGQNYGYTF.

The V gene is TRBV19, the J gene TRBJ2-3, with D maybe TRBD1 (5 bases). CDR1 is LNHDA and CDR2 is SQIVND in the germline V gene (reference sequence). Trimming pared 6 bases from V and 6 bases from J, leaving 13 bases between. The CDR3 is 13 amino acids. DNA for the CDR3: TGTGCCAGTAGCAGGGCGTTGTGGGATACGCAGTATTTT. Encoded protein: CASSRALWDTQYF.

The gene calls are TRBV27 and TRBJ1-4, with D possibly TRBD1 on 6 matching bases. Trimming took 0 bases from V and 7 from J, leaving 12 bases between them. In germline, CDR1 is MNHEY, CDR2 SMNVEV (reference sequence). The CDR3 loop spans 15 amino acids. In DNA, the CDR3 is TGTGCCAGCAGTTTATCGTCAGGGGCGGCTGAAAAACTGTTTTTT. Its protein product is CASSLSSGAAEKLFF.

In the case of this clone: A junction boundary mismatches the germline segment, possibly from a read error. Here the CDR3 DNA reads TGTGCCAGCAGCCTAACGGGACTGTTGAACGCTGAAGCTTTCTTT. Protein: CASSLTGLLNAEAFF. The J gene is TRBJ1-1, the V gene TRBV6-6, with D perhaps matching TRBD1 (5 bases). CDR1 MNHNY and CDR2 SVGAGI come from the germline V gene (reference sequence). The CDR3 has 15 residues.

The chain is built from TRBV18 and TRBJ2-1; 11 bases match TRBD1. Trimming at V came to 3 bases and at J to 4 bases, leaving 5 bases not matched to a gene. In germline, CDR1 is KGHSH, CDR2 LQKENI. CDR3 length: 16 residues. The CDR3 DNA is TGTGCCAGCTCACCGAGGACAGGGGGCCTTTACAATGAGCAGTTCTTC. It codes for CASSPRTGGLYNEQFF.

The chain joins TRBV2 to TRBJ1-2, with a tentative D call TRBD1 (5 bases). Germline CDR1 reads SNHLY; CDR2 reads FYNNEI. V lost 10 bases, J lost 5 bases, and 23 bases lay in between. CDR3 length: 15 residues. This chain's CDR3 is CANMGLTESLYGYTF. The CDR3 DNA reads as TGTGCCAACATGGGGTTGACAGAGTCATTATATGGCTACACCTTC.

This rearrangement joins TRBV5-4 to TRBJ2-3; 10 bases map to TRBD2. V lost 6 bases to trimming and J lost 0 bases; unmatched junction nucleotides: 1. The CDR3 is 14 residues long. The germline gives CDR1 SGHNT, CDR2 YYREEE (reference sequence). The CDR3 spells CASTSGGSTDTQYF. The CDR3 DNA follows: TGTGCCAGCACTAGCGGGGGAAGCACAGATACGCAGTATTTT.